This T cell receptor (beta chain) was retrieved from a study of cytomegalovirus exposure and HLA in healthy donors. Overall study context: Unique TCRs from HLA-typed donors, about 85 million of them, were held in an early data release.

Points on this clone: Its target is not known.

Germline assignment: CDR1 PRHDT and CDR2 FYEKMQ (reference sequence). The CDR3 has 16 amino acids. V dropped 5 bases and J dropped 6 bases, with 19 bases sitting between them. Study-level results: Most of the TCR beta V segments (in an earlier analysis) were productive either about 87% or about 30% of the time. Most subjects had HLA-A and HLA-B alleles reportedly predicted accurately by TCR beta sequences. There were about 160 TCR beta chains listed as cytomegalovirus-associated.

With 60 Vbeta and 13 Jbeta primers, the PCR was carried out. This table comes from immunoSEQ multiplex PCR, and its TCRdb copy is limited to in-frame clones, with some not included. The sample holds about 110,000 clones, 65% to 80% seen once. The receptor was derived from a woman aged 45-65 years in good health and CMV-seropositive. The sequencing input was PBMCs. The chain employs TRBV13 and TRBJ1-4; D is possibly TRBD1 (5 bases). The CDR3 region is CASSGSRAREYEKLFF. CDR3 sequence (DNA): TGTGCCAGCAGCGGAAGCCGAGCCAGGGAATATGAAAAACTGTTTTTT. Drawing the rest from reference TRBV13 and TRBJ1-4, the complete variable domain is AAGVIQSPRHLIKEKRETATLKCYPIPRHDTVYWYQQGPGQDPQFLISFYEKMQSDKGSIPDRFSAQQFSDYHSELNMSSLELGDSALYFCASSGSRAREYEKLFFGSGTQLSVL.